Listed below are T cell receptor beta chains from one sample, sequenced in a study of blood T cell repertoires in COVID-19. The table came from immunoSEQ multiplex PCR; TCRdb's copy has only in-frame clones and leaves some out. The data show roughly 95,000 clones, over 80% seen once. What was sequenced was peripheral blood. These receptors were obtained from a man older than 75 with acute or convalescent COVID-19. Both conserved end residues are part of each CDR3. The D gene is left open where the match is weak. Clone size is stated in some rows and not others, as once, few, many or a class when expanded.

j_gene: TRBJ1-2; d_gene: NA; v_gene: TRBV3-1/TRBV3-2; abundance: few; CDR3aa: CASSQEPGLYGYTF; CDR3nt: TGTGCCAGCAGCCAAGAACCAGGGTTATATGGCTACACCTTC
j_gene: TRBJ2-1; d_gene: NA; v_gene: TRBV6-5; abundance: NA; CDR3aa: CASSSRRGDEQFF; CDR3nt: TGTGCCAGCAGTTCTCGGCGGGGAGATGAGCAGTTCTTC
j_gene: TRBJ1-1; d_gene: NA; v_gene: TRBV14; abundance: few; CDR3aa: CASSFLITGEAFF; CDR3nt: TGTGCCAGCAGCTTCCTAATCACGGGGGAAGCTTTCTTT
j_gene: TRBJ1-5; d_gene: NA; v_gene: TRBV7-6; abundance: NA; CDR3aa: CASSLGGGRSNQPQHF; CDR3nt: TGTGCCAGCAGCTTAGGGGGGGGAAGGAGCAATCAGCCCCAGCATTTT
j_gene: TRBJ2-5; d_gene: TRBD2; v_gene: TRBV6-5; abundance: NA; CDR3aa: CASSYLAGGAETQYF; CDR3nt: TGTGCCAGCAGTTACCTAGCGGGAGGAGCAGAGACCCAGTACTTC
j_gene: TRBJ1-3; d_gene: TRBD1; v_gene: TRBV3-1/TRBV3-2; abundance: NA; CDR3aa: CATSPPGQGLQNTIYF; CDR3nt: TGTGCCACCTCCCCGCCGGGACAGGGGCTTCAGAACACCATATATTTT
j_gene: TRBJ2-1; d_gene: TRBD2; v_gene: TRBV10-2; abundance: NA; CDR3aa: CASSATSHEQFF; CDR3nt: TGCGCCAGCAGTGCGACTAGCCATGAGCAGTTCTTC
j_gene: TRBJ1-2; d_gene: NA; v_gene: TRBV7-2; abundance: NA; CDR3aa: CASSPDRQGYGYTF; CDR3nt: TGTGCCAGCAGCCCAGACAGGCAGGGCTATGGCTACACCTTC
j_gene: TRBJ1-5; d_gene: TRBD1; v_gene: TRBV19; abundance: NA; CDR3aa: CATRDSHNQPQHF; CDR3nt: TGTGCCACTCGGGACAGCCATAATCAGCCCCAGCATTTT
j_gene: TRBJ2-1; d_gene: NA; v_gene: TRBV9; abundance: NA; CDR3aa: CASSLTGTHYNEQFF; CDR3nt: TGTGCCAGCAGCCTCACCGGGACACATTACAATGAGCAGTTCTTC
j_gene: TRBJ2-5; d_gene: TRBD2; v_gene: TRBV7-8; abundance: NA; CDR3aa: CASSSSGRAQETQYF; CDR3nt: TGTGCCAGCAGCTCTAGCGGGAGGGCCCAAGAGACCCAGTACTTC
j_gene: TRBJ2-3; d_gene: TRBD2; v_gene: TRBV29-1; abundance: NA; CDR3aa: CSVVGGRGGTDTQYF; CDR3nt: TGCAGCGTTGTTGGCGGGAGGGGGGGCACAGATACGCAGTATTTT
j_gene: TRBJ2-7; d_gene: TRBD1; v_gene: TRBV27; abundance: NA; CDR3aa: CASSSTGAGSYEQYF; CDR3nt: TGTGCCAGCAGTTCTACAGGGGCCGGCTCCTACGAGCAGTACTTC
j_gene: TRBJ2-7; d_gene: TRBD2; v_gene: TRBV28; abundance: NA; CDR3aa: CALGSGSGYEQYF; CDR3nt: TGTGCCCTGGGAAGCGGGAGCGGTTACGAGCAGTACTTC
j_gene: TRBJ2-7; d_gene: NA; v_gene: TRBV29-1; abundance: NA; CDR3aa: CSVKLVTREQYF; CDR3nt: TGCAGCGTCAAGCTCGTGACGCGGGAGCAGTACTTC
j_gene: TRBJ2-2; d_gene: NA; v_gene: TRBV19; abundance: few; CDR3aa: CASSFPTGTGELFF; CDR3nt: TGTGCCAGTAGTTTTCCGACAGGTACCGGGGAGCTGTTTTTT
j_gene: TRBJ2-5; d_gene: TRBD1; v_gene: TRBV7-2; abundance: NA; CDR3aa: CASRSRDSKETQYF; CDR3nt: TGTGCCAGCAGGTCCCGGGACAGTAAAGAGACCCAGTACTTC
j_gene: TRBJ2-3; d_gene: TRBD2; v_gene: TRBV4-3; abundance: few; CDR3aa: CASSRGLAGTDTQYF; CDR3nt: TGCGCCAGCAGCCGGGGACTAGCGGGAACAGATACGCAGTATTTT
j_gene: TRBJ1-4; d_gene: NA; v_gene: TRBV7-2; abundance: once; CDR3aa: CASSLYGGNEKLFF; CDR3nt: TGTGCCAGCAGCTTGTATGGGGGGAATGAAAAACTGTTTTTT
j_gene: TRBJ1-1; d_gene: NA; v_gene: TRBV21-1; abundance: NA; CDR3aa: CASTNKIPGKGDTEAFF; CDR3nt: TGTGCCAGCACCAATAAAATCCCAGGGAAGGGGGACACTGAAGCTTTCTTT
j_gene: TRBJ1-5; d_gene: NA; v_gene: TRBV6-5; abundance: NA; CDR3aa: CASSFGGANQPQHF; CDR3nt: TGTGCCAGCAGCTTCGGTGGAGCTAATCAGCCCCAGCATTTT
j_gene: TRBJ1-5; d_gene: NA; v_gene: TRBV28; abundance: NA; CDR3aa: CASTLGGGLNQPQHF; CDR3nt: TGTGCCAGCACCCTAGGTGGGGGCCTAAATCAGCCCCAGCATTTT
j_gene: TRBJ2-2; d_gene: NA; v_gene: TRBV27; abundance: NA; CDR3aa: CASRRTDGELFF; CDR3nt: TGTGCCAGCAGACGAACAGACGGGGAGCTGTTTTTT
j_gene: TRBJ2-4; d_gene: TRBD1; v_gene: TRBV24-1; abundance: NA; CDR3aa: CATSATGGTKNIQYF; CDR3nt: TGTGCCACCAGTGCGACAGGGGGCACCAAAAACATTCAGTACTTC
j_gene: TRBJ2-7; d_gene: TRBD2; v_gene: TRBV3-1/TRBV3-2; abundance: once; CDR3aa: CASSLRLAGSSEQYF; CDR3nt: TGTGCCAGCAGCCTACGACTAGCGGGGTCCAGCGAGCAGTACTTC
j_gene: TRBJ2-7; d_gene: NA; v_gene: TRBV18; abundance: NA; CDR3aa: CASSLQSYEQYF; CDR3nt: TGTGCCAGCTCACTTCAATCCTACGAGCAGTACTTC
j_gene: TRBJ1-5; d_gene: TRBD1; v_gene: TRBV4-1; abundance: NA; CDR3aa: CASSHPEGAGNQPQHF; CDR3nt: TGCGCCAGCAGCCACCCGGAGGGGGCAGGTAATCAGCCCCAGCATTTT
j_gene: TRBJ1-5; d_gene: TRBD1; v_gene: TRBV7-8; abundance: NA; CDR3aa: CASSPGQGSNQPQHF; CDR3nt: TGTGCCAGCAGCCCGGGACAGGGTAGCAATCAGCCCCAGCATTTT
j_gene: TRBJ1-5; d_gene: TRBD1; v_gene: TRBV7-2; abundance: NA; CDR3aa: CASSPGGNQPQHF; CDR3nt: TGTGCCAGCAGCCCAGGGGGAAATCAGCCCCAGCATTTT
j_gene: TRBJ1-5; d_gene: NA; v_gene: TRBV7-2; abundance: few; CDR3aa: CASSIRGGSNQPQHF; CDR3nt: TGTGCCAGCAGCATCAGGGGAGGGAGCAATCAGCCCCAGCATTTT
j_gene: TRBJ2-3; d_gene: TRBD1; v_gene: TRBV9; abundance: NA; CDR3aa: CASGPQTGGEQYF; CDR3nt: TGTGCCAGCGGACCACAGACAGGGGGCGAGCAGTATTTT
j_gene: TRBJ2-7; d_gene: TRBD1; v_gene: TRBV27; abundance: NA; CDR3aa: CASSIRDRTYEQYF; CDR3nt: TGTGCCAGCAGTATCCGGGACAGAACCTACGAGCAGTACTTC
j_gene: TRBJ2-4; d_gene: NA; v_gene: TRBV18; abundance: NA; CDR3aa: CASSPQAETGNIQYF; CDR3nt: TGTGCCAGCTCACCACAGGCCGAAACGGGGAACATTCAGTACTTC
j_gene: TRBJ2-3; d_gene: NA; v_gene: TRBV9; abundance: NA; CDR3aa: CASSVIGRTSTDTQYF; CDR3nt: TGTGCCAGCAGCGTCATCGGACGGACTAGCACAGATACGCAGTATTTT
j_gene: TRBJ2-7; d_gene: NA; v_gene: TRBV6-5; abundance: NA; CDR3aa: CASSFGLGESSYEQYF; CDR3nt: TGTGCCAGCAGTTTCGGACTCGGCGAGAGCTCCTACGAGCAGTACTTC
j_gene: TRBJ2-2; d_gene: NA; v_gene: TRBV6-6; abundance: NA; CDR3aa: CASQIGQNTGELFF; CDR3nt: TGTGCCAGTCAGATTGGGCAGAACACCGGGGAGCTGTTTTTT
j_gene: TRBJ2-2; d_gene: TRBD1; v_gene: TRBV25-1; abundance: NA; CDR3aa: CASSESRTGVLAGELFF; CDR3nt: TGTGCCAGCAGTGAATCACGGACAGGGGTTTTGGCCGGGGAGCTGTTTTTT
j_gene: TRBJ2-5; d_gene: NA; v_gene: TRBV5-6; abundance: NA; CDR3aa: CASSTSRGETQYF; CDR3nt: TGTGCCAGCAGCACTTCCCGGGGAGAGACCCAGTACTTC
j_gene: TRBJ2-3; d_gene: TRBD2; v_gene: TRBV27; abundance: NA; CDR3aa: CASSPGLAGNTQYF; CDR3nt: TGTGCCAGCAGTCCGGGACTAGCGGGGAATACGCAGTATTTT
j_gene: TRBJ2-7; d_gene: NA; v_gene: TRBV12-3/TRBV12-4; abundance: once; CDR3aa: CASSLRSYEQYF; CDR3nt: TGTGCCAGCAGTTTGAGGAGCTACGAGCAGTACTTC